This T cell receptor (beta chain) emerged from a study of blood T cell repertoires in COVID-19. Study-level background: Samples came from the United States, Italy and Spain, spanning acute and convalescent COVID-19. The analysed material was cDNA or gDNA that came from T cells, B-cell-depleted T cells, or PBMCs.

The authors' processing: It was from reference gene primer amplification that nucleated cell counts were estimated. Generated by immunoSEQ multiplex PCR, the TCRdb table keeps only in-frame clones and is missing some. D and trimming were read from the DNA, whereas the V and J calls and clone size are those reported in that table. This table has about 120,000 clones, around 76% appearing once. This CDR3 spans 12 amino acids. The germline V and J ends were trimmed by 4 bases and 5 bases, with 9 bases remaining between them. Germline V gene data show CDR1 as SGDLS and CDR2 as YYNGEE. J is TRBJ1-1 and V is TRBV9; D remains unclear. The sequenced sample was peripheral blood. The receptor comes from a man aged 70-80 years with acute or convalescent COVID-19. This CDR3 is CASSRGQTEAFF. The CDR3 region has the DNA TGTGCCAGCAGCCGAGGGCAGACTGAAGCTTTCTTT.